This paragraph covers one TCR beta chain sequence. The data belong to a study of control samples from healthy donors and cancer patients. The table came from immunoSEQ multiplex PCR; TCRdb's copy has only in-frame clones and leaves some out. The table lists more than 65,000 clones, around nine tenths of them singletons. The trim removed 5 bases at V and 4 bases at J, leaving 13 bases unmatched. Germline V lookup: CDR1 SGHTA, CDR2 FQGNSA. The CDR3 is 17 amino acids. The sample was PBMCs. This sequence joins TRBV7-2 and TRBJ1-1; 10 positions agree with TRBD1. The TCR was taken from a woman aged 60 to 75 with head and neck cancer. As DNA, the CDR3 is TGTGCCAGCAGCGTACGGAGGACAGGGGGGTATGGCACTGAAGCTTTCTTT. Translation: CASSVRRTGGYGTEAFF. Full variable domain (remainder filled in from reference TRBV7-2 and TRBJ1-1): GAGVSQSPSNKVTEKGKDVELRCDPISGHTALYWYRQSLGQGLEFLIYFQGNSAPDKSGLPSDRFSAERTGGSVSTLTIQRTQQEDSAVYLCASSVRRTGGYGTEAFFGQGTRLTVV.